This T cell receptor beta chain was recorded in a study of T cell repertoires in cytomegalovirus infection. Study-wide background: The public TCR beta signatures pointed to both CMV infection and matching HLA type. Findings and limits, study-wide: CMV-specific TCR beta clonotypes restricted by HLA-C were the ones dominating the ex vivo response. Individuals carrying CMV plus the relevant HLA were identified by cumulative frequency of public TCR beta families.

TCRdb re-called the reads with MiXCR, one entry per CDR3 protein. This table holds about 100,000 distinct CDR3 sequences, about 17% found once. The CDR3 consists of 14 residues. Trimming stripped 6 bases from V and 5 bases from J, with 15 bases between. Germline V gives CDR1 SGHDT, CDR2 YYEEEE. Details on this clonotype: The antigen is unknown.

The material sequenced was PBMCs. The sequence came from a human donor in good health (CMV status not recorded). Some clones in this sample may be carry-over from other donors' samples. The chain links TRBV5-6 to TRBJ2-1, with TRBD2 as a possible D gene (5 bases). CDR3 sequence: CASTSRAIDNEQFF. Here the CDR3 DNA reads TGTGCCAGCACTTCGAGGGCTATTGACAATGAGCAGTTCTTC.